This passage covers 7 T cell receptor beta chains from one sample sequenced in a study of control samples from healthy donors and cancer patients. Only in-frame clones appear in the TCRdb table, and some are missing; sequencing was by immunoSEQ multiplex PCR. The table shows 200,000 to 250,000 clones, with around 94% occurring only once. The sample taken for sequencing was blood. Receptors were obtained from a man between 50 and 59 years old in good health.

The chain carries TRBV19 and TRBJ1-4; 7 bases line up with TRBD1. Germline assignment: CDR1 LNHDA and CDR2 SQIVND (reference sequence). There are 16 residues in the CDR3. Trimming removed 6 bases from V and 3 bases from J; junction bases left unmatched: 10. Here the CDR3 DNA reads TGTGCCAGTAGCGTGGGACAGCCAAGCCCTAATGAAAAACTGTTTTTT. This encodes CASSVGQPSPNEKLFF. The full variable domain, its missing parts supplied by reference TRBV19 and TRBJ1-4, is DGGITQSPKYLFRKEGQNVTLSCEQNLNHDAMYWYRQDPGQGLRLIYYSQIVNDFQKGDIAEGYSVSREKKESFPLTVTSAQKNPTAFYLCASSVGQPSPNEKLFFGSGTQLSVL.

This rearrangement joins TRBV12-3 or TRBV12-4 to TRBJ1-4; D ambiguous. Trimming took 7 bases from V and 7 from J, leaving 10 bases between them. The CDR3 contains 12 residues. This CDR3 is CASTLGSEKLFF. The CDR3 DNA reads TGTGCCAGCACCTTAGGTTCTGAAAAACTGTTTTTT.

The V call is TRBV9, the J call TRBJ2-5, with 8 bases that match TRBD2. This CDR3 region has 14 residues. Germline V gene sequence: CDR1 SGDLS, CDR2 YYNGEE. With V trimmed by 6 bases and J by 4 bases, 8 bases remained unmatched. CDR3 loop: CASTRSGGVETQYF. CDR3 coding DNA: TGTGCCAGCACTCGGAGCGGGGGAGTAGAGACCCAGTACTTC.

On this clone: Germline is not matched at one junction end, which may reflect a read error. Other DNA sequences in this sample translate to the same CDR3. The gene calls are TRBV28 and TRBJ1-1; 7 bases align to TRBD1. The CDR3 runs 15 residues. CDR1 and CDR2 from the germline V gene are MDHEN and SYDVKM. CDR3 DNA sequence: TGTGCCAGCACCCTTGCCGGGACAGCAAACACTGAAGCCTTCTTT. Protein sequence: CASTLAGTANTEAFF.

This chain uses TRBV28 with TRBJ1-5, with a weak D call TRBD1 (5 bases). This CDR3 has 15 amino acids. V was pared by 7 bases and J by 2 bases, with 15 bases between. The V gene's germline CDR1 is MDHEN and CDR2 SYDVKM. The CDR3 coding sequence is TGTGCCAGCACGTCAGGGTTCCGCGGCAATCAGCCCCAGCATTTT. Translation gives CASTSGFRGNQPQHF.

This clone was counted a single time. The V and J genes are TRBV4-3 and TRBJ2-1; 7 bases align to TRBD1. Per the germline V gene, CDR1 is LGHNA and CDR2 is YSLEER. Trimming at V came to 3 bases and at J to 6 bases, leaving 5 bases not matched to a gene. The CDR3 spans 14 residues. The CDR3 is CASSQTGPFNEQFF. The CDR3 bases are TGCGCCAGCAGCCAGACAGGGCCGTTCAATGAGCAGTTCTTC.

V is TRBV9 and J is TRBJ1-1, with D hard to call. Germline values: CDR1 SGDLS, CDR2 YYNGEE. The V end lost 1 base, the J end lost 1 base, and 8 bases lay between the germline ends. The CDR3 runs 14 residues. The CDR3 sequence is CASSVLPGNTEAFF. In DNA form, the CDR3 reads TGTGCCAGCAGCGTATTGCCGGGGAACACTGAAGCTTTCTTT.